This T cell receptor (beta chain) originates from a study of T cells in Graves' hyperthyroidism and ophthalmopathy. The patients, who ranged from 18 to 65 in age, presented with newly diagnosed hyperthyroidism lasting under 2 months. About 10 ml fresh peripheral blood yielded the PBMCs. V dropped 3 bases and J dropped 4; count of bases not matched to a gene: 12. Germline-derived CDR1 and CDR2 are DFQATT and SNEGSKA (reference sequence). CDR3 size: 16 residues. Template material for amplifying TCR beta CDR3 regions consisted of RNA transcripts. When the TCR CDR3 underwent first-round RT-PCR, the HTBI primer set was used. TCRdb used MiXCR to reprocess the multiplex PCR reads, holding one entry per CDR3 protein. This sample has roughly 660,000 distinct CDR3 sequences, with roughly 17% found just once.

The specimen sequenced was blood. The clonotype originates from a man aged 50-60 years with Graves' hyperthyroidism. The chain couples TRBV20-1 to TRBJ2-3; 8 bases are a match to TRBD2. CDR3 region: CSARATGTSVSDTQYF. CDR3 sequence (DNA): TGCAGTGCTAGGGCCACCGGGACTAGTGTCTCAGATACGCAGTATTTT.